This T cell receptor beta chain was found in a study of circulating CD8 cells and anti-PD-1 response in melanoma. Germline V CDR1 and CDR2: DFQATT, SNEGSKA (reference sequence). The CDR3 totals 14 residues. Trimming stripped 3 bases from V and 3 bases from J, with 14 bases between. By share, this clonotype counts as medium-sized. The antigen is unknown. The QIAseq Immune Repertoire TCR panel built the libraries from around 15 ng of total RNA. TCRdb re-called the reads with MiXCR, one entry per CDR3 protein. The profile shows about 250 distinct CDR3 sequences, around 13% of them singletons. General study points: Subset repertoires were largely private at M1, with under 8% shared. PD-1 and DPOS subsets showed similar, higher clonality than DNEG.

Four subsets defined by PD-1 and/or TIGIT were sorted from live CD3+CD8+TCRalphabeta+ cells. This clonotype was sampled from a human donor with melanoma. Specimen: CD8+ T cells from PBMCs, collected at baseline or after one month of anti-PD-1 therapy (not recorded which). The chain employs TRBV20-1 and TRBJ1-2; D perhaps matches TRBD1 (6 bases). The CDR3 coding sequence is TGCAGTGCTAGGTTCCCAGGGGCCCACTATGGCTACACCTTC. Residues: CSARFPGAHYGYTF.